This is a list of T cell receptor beta chains from one sample in a study of CD8+ T cells in alopecia areata. Libraries were prepared by immunoSEQ multiplex PCR; TCRdb keeps only in-frame clonotypes and omits some of them. The sample has about 140,000 clones, around 83% seen once. This material consisted of CD8+ T cells sorted from blood, taken at week 4, from a patient treated with tofacitinib. These receptors came from a human donor with alopecia areata. Each CDR3 is given with its conserved first and last residue. A D gene is named only where the DNA matches it firmly. Only part of the rows carry a size: once, few, many, or a class if the clone is expanded.

TRBV10-3	few	.	TRBJ1-5	CAISTLQDTSGPQHF	TGTGCCATCAGTACGCTGCAGGACACCTCGGGGCCCCAGCATTTT
TRBV30	.	TRBD2	TRBJ2-2	CAWSWTGGNTGELFF	TGTGCCTGGAGTTGGACGGGGGGGAACACCGGGGAGCTGTTTTTT
TRBV6-5	.	.	TRBJ2-7	CASSYEVAAYEQYF	TGTGCCAGCAGTTACGAAGTAGCTGCCTACGAGCAGTACTTC
TRBV6-5	.	.	TRBJ2-1	CASSYGDLYNEQFF	TGTGCCAGCAGTTACGGGGACCTCTACAATGAGCAGTTCTTC
TRBV7-9	.	TRBD1	TRBJ2-7	CASSRGQGAYEQYF	TGTGCCAGCAGCCGAGGACAGGGAGCCTACGAGCAGTACTTC
TRBV29-1	.	.	TRBJ2-3	CSVESAKPWQYF	TGCAGCGTTGAAAGCGCCAAGCCGTGGCAGTATTTT
TRBV29-1	.	TRBD2	TRBJ2-1	CSGGLAGNEQFF	TGCAGCGGGGGGCTAGCGGGTAATGAGCAGTTCTTC
TRBV11-1	.	.	TRBJ2-7	CASSFDRSSYEQYF	TGTGCCAGCAGCTTTGACAGGAGCTCCTACGAGCAGTACTTC
TRBV7-9	.	.	TRBJ2-1	CASSLAAAWSEQFF	TGTGCCAGCAGCTTAGCGGCCGCTTGGAGTGAGCAGTTCTTC
TRBV30	.	TRBD1	TRBJ2-1	CAWQDRDSYNEQFF	TGTGCCTGGCAAGACAGGGACTCCTACAATGAGCAGTTCTTC
TRBV9	.	.	TRBJ2-7	CASSVEGLSYEQYF	TGTGCCAGCAGCGTAGAAGGACTCTCCTACGAGCAGTACTTC
TRBV2	.	.	TRBJ1-5	CASSSGSVQPQHF	TGTGCCAGCAGTTCAGGGTCGGTTCAGCCCCAGCATTTT
TRBV11-2	.	TRBD1	TRBJ1-1	CASSSGQGTEAFF	TGTGCCAGCAGCTCGGGACAGGGCACTGAAGCTTTCTTT
TRBV7-2	few	.	TRBJ2-3	CASSLREYTDTQYF	TGTGCCAGCAGCTTACGAGAGTACACAGATACGCAGTATTTT
TRBV27	.	TRBD1	TRBJ1-1	CASSLLGVGQGLFKAFF	TGTGCCAGCAGTCTTTTGGGGGTGGGACAGGGATTGTTTAAAGCTTTCTTT
TRBV5-5	.	.	TRBJ2-1	CASSQGRNSYNEQFF	TGTGCCAGCAGCCAGGGACGCAACTCCTACAATGAGCAATTCTTC
TRBV6-5	.	TRBD2	TRBJ2-1	CASSAGGRDEQFF	TGTGCCAGCAGTGCGGGGGGGAGGGATGAGCAGTTCTTC
TRBV28	once	.	TRBJ1-2	CASSFAADGYTF	TGTGCCAGCAGTTTTGCGGCAGATGGCTACACCTTC
TRBV9	few	.	TRBJ2-3	CASSDISDSTDTQYF	TGTGCCAGCAGCGATATTAGTGACAGCACAGATACGCAGTATTTT
TRBV9	.	TRBD2	TRBJ2-4	CASSGGLAGNKNIQYF	TGTGCCAGCAGCGGGGGACTAGCGGGCAACAAAAACATTCAGTACTTC
TRBV7-9	.	.	TRBJ2-7	CASSFRDGPYEQYF	TGTGCCAGCAGCTTCCGGGACGGCCCCTACGAGCAGTACTTC
TRBV27	.	.	TRBJ2-7	CASSSRQASYEQYF	TGTGCCAGCAGTTCTAGACAGGCCTCCTACGAGCAGTACTTC